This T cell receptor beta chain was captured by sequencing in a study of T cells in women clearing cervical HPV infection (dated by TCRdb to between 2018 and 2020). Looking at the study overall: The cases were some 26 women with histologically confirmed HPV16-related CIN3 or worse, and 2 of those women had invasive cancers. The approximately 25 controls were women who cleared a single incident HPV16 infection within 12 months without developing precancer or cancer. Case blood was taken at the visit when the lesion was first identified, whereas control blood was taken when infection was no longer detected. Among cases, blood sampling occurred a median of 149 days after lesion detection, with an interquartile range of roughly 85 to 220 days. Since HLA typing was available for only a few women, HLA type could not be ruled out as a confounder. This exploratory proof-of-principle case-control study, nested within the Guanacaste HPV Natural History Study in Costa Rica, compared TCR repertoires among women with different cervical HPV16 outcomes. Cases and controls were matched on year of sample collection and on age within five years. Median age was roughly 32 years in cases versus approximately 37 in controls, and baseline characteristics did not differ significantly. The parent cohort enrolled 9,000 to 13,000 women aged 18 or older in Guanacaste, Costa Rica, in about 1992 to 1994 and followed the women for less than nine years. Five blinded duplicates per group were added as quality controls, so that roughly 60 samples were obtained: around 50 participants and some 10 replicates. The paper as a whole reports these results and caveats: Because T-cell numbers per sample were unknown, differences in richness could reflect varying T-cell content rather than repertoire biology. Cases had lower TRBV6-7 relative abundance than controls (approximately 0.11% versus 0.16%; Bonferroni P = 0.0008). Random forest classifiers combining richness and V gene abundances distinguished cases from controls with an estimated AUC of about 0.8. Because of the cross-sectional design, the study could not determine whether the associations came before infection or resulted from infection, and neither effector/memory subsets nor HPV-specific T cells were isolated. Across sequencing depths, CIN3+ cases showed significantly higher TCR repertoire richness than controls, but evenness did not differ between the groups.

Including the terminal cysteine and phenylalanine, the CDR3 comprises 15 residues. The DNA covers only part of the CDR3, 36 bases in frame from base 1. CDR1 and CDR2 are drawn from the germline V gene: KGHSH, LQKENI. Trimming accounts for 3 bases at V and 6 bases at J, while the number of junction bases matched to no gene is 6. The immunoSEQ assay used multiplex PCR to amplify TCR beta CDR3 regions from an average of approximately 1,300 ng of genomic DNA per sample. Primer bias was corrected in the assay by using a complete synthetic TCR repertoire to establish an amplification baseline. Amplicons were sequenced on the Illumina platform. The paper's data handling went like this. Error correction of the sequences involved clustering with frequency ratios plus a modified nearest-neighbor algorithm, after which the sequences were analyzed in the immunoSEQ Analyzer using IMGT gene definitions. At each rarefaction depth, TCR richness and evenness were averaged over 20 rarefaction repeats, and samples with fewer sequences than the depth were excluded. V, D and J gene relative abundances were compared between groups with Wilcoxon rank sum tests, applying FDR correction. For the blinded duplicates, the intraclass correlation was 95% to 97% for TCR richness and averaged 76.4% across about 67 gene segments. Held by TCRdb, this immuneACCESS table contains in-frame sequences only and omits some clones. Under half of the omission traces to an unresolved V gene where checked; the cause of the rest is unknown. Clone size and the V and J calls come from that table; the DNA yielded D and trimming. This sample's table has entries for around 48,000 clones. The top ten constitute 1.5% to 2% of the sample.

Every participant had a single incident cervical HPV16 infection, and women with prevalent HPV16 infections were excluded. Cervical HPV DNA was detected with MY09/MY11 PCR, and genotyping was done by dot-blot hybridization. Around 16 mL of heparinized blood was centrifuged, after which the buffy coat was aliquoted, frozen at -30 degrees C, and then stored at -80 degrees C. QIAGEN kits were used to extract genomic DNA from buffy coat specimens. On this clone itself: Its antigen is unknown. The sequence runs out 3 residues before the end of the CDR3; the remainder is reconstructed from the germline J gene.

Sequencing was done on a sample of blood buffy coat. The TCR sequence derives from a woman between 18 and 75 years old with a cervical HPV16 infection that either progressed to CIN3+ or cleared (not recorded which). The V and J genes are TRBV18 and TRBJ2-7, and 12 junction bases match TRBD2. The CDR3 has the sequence CASSPSSGRAGEQYF. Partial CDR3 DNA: TGTGCCAGCTCACCCTCTAGCGGGAGGGCCGGCGAG.